The subject of this entry is one TCR beta chain. What it binds is not known. Lacking the conserved final phenylalanine or tryptophan, this CDR3 likely reflects a read error. The entry originates in a study of identical twins. Study findings and constraints: Out-of-frame alpha sequences common to twins exhibited a surplus of low generation probability.

In germline, CDR1 is WSHSY, CDR2 SAAADI. The ends lost 8 bases at V and 4 bases at J; junction bases unmatched: 19. CDR3 length equals 17 residues. Each cDNA held unique molecular identifiers, and template switching gave it a universal primer site. TCRdb redid the calling of the 5' RACE reads with MiXCR, one entry per CDR3 protein. The sample has over 550,000 distinct CDR3 sequences, 7.1% seen once; the top ten hold about 1.5%. Another study also made use of these data, one on yellow fever vaccine responses in identical twins.

The origin of this receptor is a woman in her late teens or twenties in good health. The sample comprised PBMCs. The chain uses TRBV10-2 and TRBJ2-7, with TRBD2 identical over 8 bases. The CDR3 sequence is CASSATSGGRNGYEQYI. In nucleotides, the CDR3 is TGCGCCAGCTCTGCAACGAGCGGGGGCCGGAATGGATACGAGCAGTACATC.